The 15 T cell receptor beta chains below all came from one sample that was sequenced in a study of cytomegalovirus exposure and HLA in healthy donors. The PCR ran on 60 Vbeta and 13 Jbeta primers. Clones were sequenced by immunoSEQ multiplex PCR, and TCRdb holds only the in-frame ones, with some missing. The sample lists approximately 160,000 clones; 82% were seen once. What was sequenced was PBMCs. These receptors came from a girl aged 10 to 17 in good health and CMV-seropositive.

V and J are TRBV11-2 and TRBJ2-1; maybe TRBD1 (5 bases). The germline CDR1 and CDR2 sequences are SGHAT and FQNNGV. The CDR3 loop spans 15 amino acids. The V gene lost 0 bases and the J gene lost 10 bases, with 16 bases spanning the gap. In DNA, the CDR3 is TGTGCCAGCAGCTTAGATGTCATCCAGGGTGGCGAGCAGTTCTTC. It codes for CASSLDVIQGGEQFF.

The V call is TRBV28, the J call TRBJ2-7, with D perhaps matching TRBD2 (6 bases). The V gene lost 4 bases and the J gene lost 1 base, with 11 bases spanning the gap. CDR1 and CDR2 from the germline V gene are MDHEN and SYDVKM. This CDR3 comprises 14 residues. CDR3 nucleotides: TGTGCCAGCAGTTCCTCCCGGGAGTCCTACGAGCAGTACTTC. Protein: CASSSSRESYEQYF.

The chain recombines TRBV30 with TRBJ1-1, with D uncertain. Germline CDR1 reads GTSNPN; CDR2 reads SVGIG (reference sequence). The length of the CDR3 is 15 residues. The germline V and J ends were trimmed by 4 bases and 0 bases, with 15 bases remaining between them. The chain's CDR3 is CAWTMSGHMNTEAFF. For the CDR3, the DNA is TGTGCCTGGACCATGAGCGGGCACATGAACACTGAAGCTTTCTTT.

This clone showed up just a few times. This chain links TRBV18 with TRBJ2-2; perhaps TRBD1 as D (5 bases). Germline CDR1 reads KGHSH; CDR2 reads LQKENI. V was pared by 8 bases and J by 1 base, with 11 bases between. The CDR3 is made up of 14 amino acids. The chain's CDR3 is CASRNTGNTGELFF. In DNA, the CDR3 is TGTGCCAGCCGAAACACAGGGAACACCGGGGAGCTGTTTTTT.

V is TRBV7-2 and J is TRBJ2-5, with 7 bases fitting TRBD1. The CDR3 has 14 residues. Germline lookup yields CDR1 SGHTA and CDR2 FQGNSA. V lost 7 bases to trimming and J lost 2 bases; unmatched junction nucleotides: 7. CDR3 amino acids: CASNHRGGQETQYF. For the CDR3, the DNA is TGTGCCAGCAACCACAGGGGTGGGCAAGAGACCCAGTACTTC.

This chain links TRBV11-3 with TRBJ2-5; 9 nucleotides line up with TRBD1. CDR1 and CDR2 (germline): SGHNT, YENEEA. V lost 5 bases and J lost 5; bases outside the gene matches: 3. The CDR3 covers 13 residues. In nucleotides, the CDR3 is TGTGCCAGCAGCCGACAGGGGGGGGAGACCCAGTACTTC. As protein: CASSRQGGETQYF.

The genes are TRBV9 and TRBJ2-5, with D perhaps matching TRBD1 (5 bases). The CDR3 is 18 amino acids. Trimming took 3 bases from V and 0 from J, leaving 21 bases between them. Germline V lookup: CDR1 SGDLS, CDR2 YYNGEE. The CDR3 sequence is CASSERPLGWGNQETQYF. In nucleotides, the CDR3 is TGTGCCAGCAGCGAGAGACCCCTCGGGTGGGGCAACCAAGAGACCCAGTACTTC.

The V gene is TRBV9, the J gene TRBJ2-6, with TRBD1 matching 9 bases. J gave up 1 base and V 3 bases, and 5 bases lay outside the gene matches. Germline V lookup: CDR1 SGDLS, CDR2 YYNGEE. The CDR3 loop spans 17 amino acids. CDR3 loop: CASSAGTGRSGANVLTF. Here the CDR3 DNA reads TGTGCCAGCAGCGCGGGGACAGGGAGGTCTGGGGCCAACGTCCTGACTTTC.

The DNA for the CDR3 is TGCGCCAGCAGCCAAGAATCCCCCAGAGGGTATAGCACAGATACGCAGTATTTT. It specifies CASSQESPRGYSTDTQYF. The chain recombines TRBV4-3 with TRBJ2-3, with D perhaps TRBD2 (5 bases). The germline V and J ends were trimmed by 0 bases and 0 bases, with 16 bases remaining between them. The germline V gene encodes CDR1 LGHNA and CDR2 YSLEER. This CDR3 spans 18 amino acids.

The chain uses TRBV7-9 and TRBJ1-1; D remains ambiguous. Per the germline V gene, CDR1 is SEHNR and CDR2 is FQNEAQ (reference sequence). V shed 1 base and J shed 4 bases, with 7 bases lying between them. The CDR3 sequence is 13 residues long. The CDR3 DNA reads as TGTGCCAGCAGCTTAGGTCTGTTCACTGAAGCTTTCTTT. It yields the protein CASSLGLFTEAFF.

This chain connects TRBV10-3 to TRBJ2-7; a possible D gene is TRBD1 (5 bases). The CDR3 consists of 14 residues. The V end was cut by 2 bases, the J end by 2 bases, with 10 bases between. Germline CDR1 reads ENHRY; CDR2 reads SYGVKD. The CDR3 spells CAISEGRQPYEQYF. For the CDR3, the DNA is TGTGCCATCAGTGAGGGCCGACAGCCCTACGAGCAGTACTTC.

This sequence joins TRBV11-3 and TRBJ2-2; weak D call: TRBD1 (6 bases). The CDR3 length is 15 residues. Germline V gene data show CDR1 as SGHNT and CDR2 as YENEEA. V gave up 4 bases and J gave up 0 bases, with 9 bases separating them. The CDR3 DNA reads TGTGCCAGCAGCTCCGGGACAACGAACACCGGGGAGCTGTTTTTT. It yields the protein CASSSGTTNTGELFF.

The V gene is TRBV19, the J gene TRBJ1-5, with 7 bases that match TRBD1. CDR1 is LNHDA and CDR2 is SQIVND in the germline V gene (reference sequence). J lost 6 bases, V lost 5 bases, and 4 bases had no gene match. The CDR3 contains 13 residues. As DNA, the CDR3 is TGTGCCAGTAGTTCAGGGGGGCCTCAGCCCCAGCATTTT. It is translated as CASSSGGPQPQHF.

The chain has TRBV5-1 and TRBJ1-1, with D unresolved. The V and J ends lost 0 bases and 0 bases respectively, with 6 bases between them. The germline CDR1 and CDR2 sequences are SGHRS and YFSETQ. The CDR3 totals 14 residues. CDR3: CASSLVPLNTEAFF. The CDR3 DNA is TGCGCCAGCAGCTTGGTTCCATTGAACACTGAAGCTTTCTTT. The whole variable domain, remainder taken from reference TRBV5-1 and TRBJ1-1, is KAGVTQTPRYLIKTRGQQVTLSCSPISGHRSVSWYQQTPGQGLQFLFEYFSETQRNKGNFPGRFSGRQFSNSRSEMNVSTLELGDSALYLCASSLVPLNTEAFFGQGTRLTVV.

This chain joins TRBV2 and TRBJ2-3; 9 bases are a match to TRBD1. The ends lost 4 bases at V and 4 bases at J; junction bases unmatched: 9. Germline CDR1 SNHLY, CDR2 FYNNEI. This CDR3 spans 16 amino acids. CDR3 in amino acids: CASSAWGQGSPDTQYF. The CDR3 nucleotides read TGTGCCAGCAGTGCCTGGGGACAGGGAAGTCCAGATACGCAGTATTTT.